This TCR beta chain originates from a study of regulatory T cells in long-lasting Graves disease. Time point defined: persistent/refractory GD, antithyroid drugs over 5 years with positive TRAb. Scientists built the TCR library using RNA that was extracted from PBMCs. Diagnoses of Graves' disease were made by American Thyroid Association guidelines. Construction of the TCR beta libraries employed iRepertoire HTBI primers in conjunction with Arm-PCR of CDR3 regions. A single record per CDR3 protein comes from TCRdb applying MiXCR to the multiplex PCR reads. The sample includes hundreds of thousands of distinct CDR3 sequences, approximately 29% seen only once; the top ten take about two fifths. Germline-derived CDR1 and CDR2 are MNHNS and SASEGT. CDR3 length: 14 amino acids. Trimming removed 7 bases from V and 3 bases from J; junction bases left unmatched: 7.

This TCR was sampled from a female donor with Graves disease. Source: peripheral blood mononuclear cells (PBMCs), taken when the disease was refractory, from a patient treated with antithyroid drugs. V and J are TRBV6-1 and TRBJ1-1; 8 bases align to TRBD1. In nucleotides, the CDR3 is TGTGCCAGCAAGAACACAGGGGGTGACACTGAAGCTTTCTTT. Translating gives CASKNTGGDTEAFF.